The 10 T cell receptor beta chains given below trace back to one sample, sequenced in a study of Graves' ophthalmopathy and Graves' hyperthyroidism (dated by TCRdb to between 2017 and 2018). Data came from an Illumina HiSeq 2000. TCR beta CDR3 regions were amplified from RNA transcripts for repertoire sequencing. A first-round RT-PCR used HTBI primers with the Qiagen OneStep RT-PCR kit, followed by a second-round multiplex PCR, size selection and purification. TCRdb's own reprocessing of the public reads used fastp at Q25 and MiXCR and kept productive beta chains. Rows are combined by CDR3 protein, so each entry shows the most common genes and DNA. This sample has 600,000 to 650,000 distinct CDR3 sequences in its table, and about a fifth of those were observed once. The ten most abundant clones make up approximately 6.5% of the sample. Sequencing used peripheral blood. Source of these receptors: a woman between 18 and 29 years old with stable Graves' hyperthyroidism. Some clones in this sample may be carry-over from other donors' samples. Donor details come from another sample of the same person, matched by shared clones.

Ten or more counts support this clonotype. The chain carries TRBV7-3 and TRBJ2-7; possible D gene TRBD2, 5 bases. The CDR3 is 15 amino acids. Germline V gives CDR1 SGHTA, CDR2 FQGTGA. Between the trimmed V and J ends, which lost 2 bases and 6 bases, there was a span of 17 bases. CDR3 bases: TGTGCCAGCAGCTTACGGCCCGGGGATTACCGCGAGCAGTACTTC. Translating gives CASSLRPGDYREQYF.

V gene TRBV12-3 or TRBV12-4 combines with J gene TRBJ2-7; D remains ambiguous. The germline V and J ends were trimmed by 6 bases and 7 bases, with 13 bases remaining between them. The CDR3 is 12 residues long. CDR3 sequence: CASSQAEWEQYF. The DNA of the CDR3 is TGTGCCAGCAGCCAGGCCGAGTGGGAGCAGTACTTC.

This clonotype appeared many times. V and J are TRBV12-3 or TRBV12-4 and TRBJ2-7; 10 nucleotides match TRBD2. V was clipped by 6 bases and J by 3 bases; unmatched bases: 5. This CDR3 spans 14 amino acids. The CDR3 is CASRYSGRFYEQYF. In DNA form, the CDR3 reads TGTGCCAGCAGATATAGCGGGAGGTTCTACGAGCAGTACTTC.

This clonotype was seen repeatedly, ten times or more. The chain is built from TRBV12-3 or TRBV12-4 and TRBJ1-2, with D possibly TRBD1 on 6 matching bases. The CDR3 runs to 16 residues. V lost 1 base and J lost 3, with 15 bases in between. CDR3: CASSLVRAGAYYGYTF. The DNA for the CDR3 is TGTGCCAGCAGTTTAGTCCGGGCAGGGGCCTACTATGGCTACACCTTC.

This clonotype has just one count. The J gene is TRBJ2-7, the V gene TRBV7-6, with D hard to call. Trimming stripped 5 bases from V and 4 bases from J, with 18 bases between. CDR1 is SGHVS and CDR2 is FNYEAQ in the germline V gene. This CDR3 is built from 15 residues. CDR3 DNA: TGTGCCAGCAGCGTCGCGGACGGGCGGCCATACGAGCAGTACTTC. Protein product: CASSVADGRPYEQYF.

On this clonotype: Compared with germline, one end of the junction differs, possibly owing to a read error. V usage is TRBV5-1 and J usage is TRBJ2-7; perhaps TRBD1 as D (6 bases). This CDR3 has 14 amino acids. CDR1 is SGHRS and CDR2 is YFSETQ in the germline V gene. CDR3 sequence (DNA): TGCGCCAGCAGCTCCTTTGGGACACTTGACGGCTACAGCTTC. Translating it yields CASSSFGTLDGYSF.

The V call is TRBV29-1, the J call TRBJ1-5, with a possible D match to TRBD1 (6 bases). CDR1 is SQVTM, CDR2 ANQGSEA, per germline. Trimming removed 8 bases at V and 5 bases at J, with 22 bases between. The CDR3 length is 15 residues. For the CDR3, the DNA is TGCAGCTACCGACAGGATGGGGGCATGGATCAGCCCCAGCATTTT. Protein sequence: CSYRQDGGMDQPQHF.

The sample holds many counts of this clonotype. The CDR3 DNA reads as TGTGCCAGCAGTTACTCTGGCGGGAGGCGATCCCGATACGAGCAGTACTTC. It translates to CASSYSGGRRSRYEQYF. The chain has TRBV6-5 and TRBJ2-7; 8 nucleotides line up with TRBD2. V lost 0 bases, J lost 4 bases, and 11 bases stayed unmatched. The germline V gene encodes CDR1 MNHEY and CDR2 SVGAGI. This CDR3 has 17 amino acids.

The chain carries TRBV28 and TRBJ1-5, with 7 bases lining up with TRBD1. Germline V gene lookup returns CDR1 MDHEN and CDR2 SYDVKM. V dropped 2 bases and J dropped 9; count of bases not matched to a gene: 10. The CDR3 is made up of 15 amino acids. Here the CDR3 reads CASSLRVQGSPPQHF. The DNA for the CDR3 is TGTGCCAGCAGTTTAAGGGTACAGGGGAGTCCGCCCCAGCATTTT.

This clonotype came up a few times. This chain uses TRBV12-5 with TRBJ2-5; possibly TRBD2 for D (5 bases). Per germline, CDR1 LGHNT and CDR2 FRNRAP. Trimming took off 6 bases at V and 6 bases at J, with 20 bases between the two ends. The CDR3 totals 15 residues. In nucleotides, the CDR3 is TGTGCTAGTGGCAAAGCCGGGAATTCCGTGAAGACCCAGTACTTC. Its translation: CASGKAGNSVKTQYF.